This TCR beta chain originates from a study of shared clonotypes between healthy human individuals. Germline V gene sequence: CDR1 SGHVS, CDR2 FQNEAQ. V shed 5 bases and J 7 bases; nucleotides not matched to a gene: 14. This CDR3 spans 16 amino acids. Deep was the level used in running the assay. Clones were sequenced by immunoSEQ multiplex PCR, and TCRdb holds only the in-frame ones, with some missing. The table has hundreds of thousands of clones, roughly 77% seen once. The receptor's source is a middle-aged woman in good health. Some clones in this sample may be carry-over from other donors' samples. The chain links TRBV7-8 to TRBJ2-5; 9 nucleotides match TRBD2. The sample consisted of PBMCs. The CDR3 sequence is CASSPKRAGGLLTQYF. The CDR3 bases are TGTGCCAGCAGCCCAAAAAGAGCGGGAGGTTTATTGACCCAGTACTTC.